Given below is one T cell receptor (beta chain) in context. Its matching antigen is unknown. These data come from a study of T cells in Graves' hyperthyroidism and ophthalmopathy. Study background: Before treatment of any kind, peripheral blood was taken at initial diagnosis.

Researchers amplified the TCR beta CDR3 regions from RNA transcripts. A first-round RT-PCR of the TCR CDR3 used the HTBI primer set. MiXCR was run by TCRdb on the multiplex PCR reads, yielding one entry per CDR3 protein. Of 300,000 to 450,000 distinct CDR3 sequences in the sample, 11% to 15% were seen once. Study-wide findings and caveats: Model predictions of ophthalmopathy came a median approximately 6.8 months before onset.

V was clipped by 7 bases and J by 0 bases, with 11 bases between them. The CDR3 runs to 14 residues. Germline V gene sequence: CDR1 MNHEY, CDR2 SVGEGT. The J gene is TRBJ2-3, the V gene TRBV6-2 or TRBV6-3, with a weak D call TRBD1 (5 bases). The sample was blood. The sequence derives from a woman aged 55 to 70 with Graves' hyperthyroidism. CDR3 region: CASTRQTSTDTQYF. CDR3 nucleotide sequence: TGTGCCAGCACCCGACAGACTAGCACAGATACGCAGTATTTT.